This T cell receptor (beta chain) was observed in a study of cytotoxic CD8 clonotypes in ibrutinib-treated CLL. This clone was observed a few times. Germline V gives CDR1 SGHAT, CDR2 FQNNGV. The CDR3 sequence is 15 residues long. Trimming removed 4 bases at V and 0 bases at J, with 10 bases between. Only in-frame clones appear in the TCRdb table, and some are missing; sequencing was by immunoSEQ multiplex PCR. This table has approximately 32,000 clones, about 50% appearing once. The rearrangement uses TRBV11-2 and TRBJ2-4, with TRBD2 as a possible D gene (6 bases). The sequences come from PBMCs, collected before ibrutinib treatment. The TCR sequence derives from a human donor with chronic lymphocytic leukemia. The DNA of the CDR3 is TGTGCCAGCAGCTCTAGCGAATTAGCCAAAAACATTCAGTACTTC. Translating it yields CASSSSELAKNIQYF.